The 14 T cell receptor beta chains below were found in one sample sequenced in a study of cytomegalovirus exposure and HLA in healthy donors (dated by TCRdb to 2016 to 2017). Receptor libraries were prepared by the immunoSEQ multiplex PCR assay. For the multiplex PCR, a mixture combining 60 forward primers for TCR Vbeta segments and 13 reverse primers for TCR Jbeta segments was used. TCRdb took this table from immuneACCESS and kept in-frame rearrangements with V and J called. Such tables lack part of the clones; where checked against another copy, unresolved V genes explain under half of the gap, and the rest is unexplained. This sample has 100,000 to 150,000 clones in its table, and around 83% of those were observed once. The biggest ten clones account for just over 1% of the sample. Sequencing was done on a sample of PBMCs. The receptors shown here come from a human donor in good health.

This clone has only a few counts. CDR3 loop: CATQGGGKQYF. The CDR3 DNA is TGTGCCACCCAAGGCGGCGGCAAGCAGTACTTC. This chain links TRBV10-3 with TRBJ2-7; the D is unclear. Germline V CDR1 and CDR2: ENHRY, SYGVKD. The CDR3 runs to 11 residues. V shed 10 bases and J shed 8 bases, with 15 bases lying between them.

This clone was picked up a small number of times. Distinct nucleotide sequences in the sample also encode this CDR3. This chain connects TRBV7-9 to TRBJ2-7; tentatively, D is TRBD2 (6 bases). Germline V gives CDR1 SEHNR, CDR2 FQNEAQ (reference sequence). The length of the CDR3 is 13 residues. V lost 5 bases, J lost 6 bases, and 14 bases lay in between. The CDR3 loop is CASSAGGVGEQYF. The CDR3 DNA reads TGTGCCAGCAGCGCCGGAGGGGTTGGCGAGCAGTACTTC.

Here the CDR3 DNA reads TGTGCCAGCAGCTTAACTTACAGGGGACCCTACGAGCAGTACTTC. Amino acids: CASSLTYRGPYEQYF. The rearrangement joins TRBV11-1 to TRBJ2-7, with 7 bases fitting TRBD1. This CDR3 is 15 amino acids long. Germline V CDR1 and CDR2: SGHAT, FQDESV (reference sequence). Trimming removed 2 bases from V and 2 bases from J; junction bases left unmatched: 6. Drawing the rest from reference TRBV11-1 and TRBJ2-7, the complete variable domain is EAEVAQSPRYKITEKSQAVAFWCDPISGHATLYWYRQILGQGPELLVQFQDESVVDDSQLPKDRFSAERLKGVDSTLKIQPAELGDSAMYLCASSLTYRGPYEQYFGPGTRLTVT.

This rearrangement joins TRBV28 to TRBJ1-2, with D perhaps TRBD1 (6 bases). Per the germline V gene, CDR1 is MDHEN and CDR2 is SYDVKM. The length of the CDR3 is 14 residues. Trimming removed 6 bases from V and 5 bases from J, with 16 bases in between. The CDR3 DNA reads TGTGCCAGCAGCCCACCCGAGGGGGTATATGGCTACACCTTC. The encoded protein is CASSPPEGVYGYTF.

The chain joins TRBV10-3 to TRBJ2-1; 7 bases line up with TRBD1. CDR1 is ENHRY and CDR2 is SYGVKD in the germline V gene. CDR3 length: 13 residues. V lost 4 bases, J lost 5 bases, and 2 bases stayed unmatched. The CDR3 region is CAISAQGDNEQFF. In nucleotides, the CDR3 is TGTGCCATCAGTGCCCAGGGGGACAATGAGCAGTTCTTC.

The gene calls are TRBV9 and TRBJ1-4; D may be TRBD1 (6 bases). V was clipped by 0 bases and J by 7 bases, with 16 bases between them. The CDR3 extends over 16 amino acids. Germline CDR1 is SGDLS and CDR2 is YYNGEE. The chain's CDR3 is CASSVGVGGAGEKLFF. In nucleotides, the CDR3 is TGTGCCAGCAGCGTAGGGGTTGGGGGGGCAGGTGAAAAACTGTTTTTT. The full variable domain, its missing parts supplied by reference TRBV9 and TRBJ1-4, is DSGVTQTPKHLITATGQRVTLRCSPRSGDLSVYWYQQSLDQGLQFLIQYYNGEERAKGNILERFSAQQFPDLHSELNLSSLELGDSALYFCASSVGVGGAGEKLFFGSGTQLSVL.

This chain connects TRBV5-1 to TRBJ2-2; 7 bases are shared with TRBD1. Per the germline V gene, CDR1 is SGHRS and CDR2 is YFSETQ. The CDR3 is 14 residues long. V lost 4 bases to trimming and J lost 6 bases; unmatched junction nucleotides: 6. This CDR3 is CASSTRQGAGELFF. As DNA, the CDR3 is TGCGCCAGCAGCACCAGACAGGGAGCCGGGGAGCTGTTTTTT.

The chain combines TRBV29-1 with TRBJ2-1; 14 positions agree with TRBD2. This CDR3 has 15 residues. From germline, CDR1 is SQVTM and CDR2 ANQGSEA. V lost 1 base and J lost 9; bases outside the gene matches: 5. This CDR3 reads CSVEATSGGAGEQFF. As DNA, the CDR3 is TGCAGCGTTGAAGCGACTAGCGGGGGGGCCGGTGAGCAGTTCTTC.

The CDR3 nucleotides read TGTGCCAGCAGCTTGAACGGACTCGCAACTAATGAAAAACTGTTTTTT. This encodes CASSLNGLATNEKLFF. The chain couples TRBV5-5 to TRBJ1-4; no reliable D call. This CDR3 has 16 amino acids. Germline CDR1 SGHKS, CDR2 YYEKEE (reference sequence). The ends were cut back, 1 base at V and 0 bases at J, with 10 bases in the middle.

CDR3 sequence reads: CASSLGTEMNEKLFF. The CDR3 DNA follows: TGTGCCAGCAGCCTCGGGACAGAAATGAATGAAAAACTGTTTTTT. V gene TRBV4-2 combines with J gene TRBJ1-4, with 7 positions matching TRBD1. The V gene's germline CDR1 is LGHNA and CDR2 YNFKEQ. V lost 4 bases to trimming and J lost 5 bases; unmatched junction nucleotides: 7. This CDR3 has 15 residues.

This sequence joins TRBV7-9 and TRBJ2-5; TRBD1 might be the D (6 bases). V was trimmed by 3 bases and J by 4 bases, leaving 9 bases between them. Germline loops: CDR1 SEHNR, CDR2 FQNEAQ (reference sequence). This CDR3 spans 13 amino acids. The CDR3 loop is CASSLGQRETQYF. CDR3 bases: TGTGCCAGCAGCTTGGGACAAAGAGAGACCCAGTACTTC.

The J gene is TRBJ1-4, the V gene TRBV19; D not certain. Trimming cost V 4 bases and J 0 bases, with 9 bases left between them. Germline V gene lookup returns CDR1 LNHDA and CDR2 SQIVND (reference sequence). This CDR3 has 15 amino acids. The CDR3, as DNA: TGTGCCAGTAGTAGGTACACAACAACTAATGAAAAACTGTTTTTT. Translation: CASSRYTTTNEKLFF.

The chain employs TRBV7-2 and TRBJ2-7, with no clear D. The germline V gene has CDR1 SGHTA and CDR2 FQGNSA. The CDR3 is 14 residues long. Trimming took off 5 bases at V and 0 bases at J, with 11 bases between the two ends. The CDR3 DNA reads as TGTGCCAGCAGCCCCAGTTATACCTCCTACGAGCAGTACTTC. This codes for CASSPSYTSYEQYF.

V is TRBV18 and J is TRBJ2-7; weak D call: TRBD1 (6 bases). CDR1 is KGHSH and CDR2 is LQKENI in the germline V gene. The V and J ends lost 3 bases and 2 bases respectively, with 11 bases between them. The CDR3 loop spans 14 amino acids. This chain's CDR3 is CASSPTGQPYEQYF. The DNA for the CDR3 is TGTGCCAGCTCACCGACGGGACAACCCTACGAGCAGTACTTC.